These T cell receptor beta chains were read from a single sample in a study of CD8+CD57+ T cells in acquired aplastic anemia. TCRdb called the reads again in MiXCR, with one record for every CDR3 protein. The sample contains about 70,000 distinct CDR3 sequences, approximately 51% of which appear only once. The sequenced sample consisted of sorted CD4+, CD8+, or CD8+CD57+ T cells (not recorded which) from PBMCs. Receptor source: a human donor in good health, serving as a control. Each CDR3 is given with its conserved first and last residue. Each record gives: clone size, V gene, J gene, D gene, CDR3 DNA, CDR3 protein. A D gene is named only where the DNA matches it firmly. Only some rows state a clone size, as once, few, many or a class for expanded clones.

size: many; V: TRBV15; J: TRBJ2-5; D: NA; DNA: TGTGCCACCAGCAGAGGGTCAGACCAAGAGACCCAGTACTTC; CDR3: CATSRGSDQETQYF
size: NA; V: TRBV10-3; J: TRBJ2-3; D: TRBD2; DNA: TGTGCCATCCGGGCGGGAGAGGTAGATACGCAGTATTTT; CDR3: CAIRAGEVDTQYF
size: NA; V: TRBV6-1; J: TRBJ2-2; D: TRBD1; DNA: TGTGCCAGCAGACGACAGGGAATATACGCCGGGGAGCTGTTTTTT; CDR3: CASRRQGIYAGELFF
size: NA; V: TRBV20-1; J: TRBJ2-1; D: TRBD1; DNA: TGCAGTGCTAGCGACCCGGGACAGGCGTACAACGAGCAGTTCTTC; CDR3: CSASDPGQAYNEQFF
size: once; V: TRBV10-3; J: TRBJ1-2; D: NA; DNA: TGTGCCGTGCTGTCCCTCCTAGGGGGCTACACCTTC; CDR3: CAVLSLLGGYTF
size: few; V: TRBV6-5; J: TRBJ1-2; D: TRBD1; DNA: TGTGCCAGCAGTTCGGGACAGGGGCACTATGGCTACACCTTC; CDR3: CASSSGQGHYGYTF
size: NA; V: TRBV10-1; J: TRBJ1-1; D: NA; DNA: TGCGCCAGCAGTATAAGATCGGGGACTGAAGCTTTCTTT; CDR3: CASSIRSGTEAFF
size: many; V: TRBV27; J: TRBJ1-2; D: TRBD1; DNA: TGTGCCAGCGCAAAGGGGGCGGGGGTAGCTAACTATGGCTACACCTTC; CDR3: CASAKGAGVANYGYTF
size: NA; V: TRBV7-6; J: TRBJ1-3; D: NA; DNA: TGTGCCAGCAGCACCCCCCCCGGCGGCACCATATATTTT; CDR3: CASSTPPGGTIYF
size: NA; V: TRBV7-6; J: TRBJ2-5; D: TRBD2; DNA: TGTGCCAGCAGCTTGGCACCCGGGACTAGCGGGGTTGTGGAGACCCAGTACTTC; CDR3: CASSLAPGTSGVVETQYF
size: NA; V: TRBV10-3; J: TRBJ1-5; D: TRBD1; DNA: TGTGCCATCAGTGAGTCGGGGGGACAGGGTCTCGGTCAGCCCCAGCATTTT; CDR3: CAISESGGQGLGQPQHF
size: NA; V: TRBV11-2; J: TRBJ2-3; D: NA; DNA: TGTGCCAGCAGCACCGAAGGGTCACCCGCAGATACGCAGTATTTT; CDR3: CASSTEGSPADTQYF
size: NA; V: TRBV5-6; J: TRBJ1-1; D: NA; DNA: TGTGCCAGCAGCTGGGACGCTGCTACTGAAGCTTTCTTT; CDR3: CASSWDAATEAFF
size: NA; V: TRBV20-1; J: TRBJ1-1; D: NA; DNA: TGCAGTGCTAGAGCCTCGGAGGGGAACACTGAAGCTTTCTTT; CDR3: CSARASEGNTEAFF
size: many; V: TRBV7-9; J: TRBJ1-4; D: TRBD1; DNA: TGTGCCAGCAGTTGGACAGGAACAACTAATGAAAAACTGTTTTTT; CDR3: CASSWTGTTNEKLFF
size: many; V: TRBV4-2; J: TRBJ1-3; D: NA; DNA: TGTGCCAGCAGCCAAGTTGATCCGGGGCCTGGAAACACCATATATTTT; CDR3: CASSQVDPGPGNTIYF
size: NA; V: TRBV20-1; J: TRBJ2-5; D: TRBD2; DNA: TGCAGTGCTATACTAGCGGGAGGCGGGAGGGAGACCCAGTACTTC; CDR3: CSAILAGGGRETQYF
size: NA; V: TRBV2; J: TRBJ1-6; D: TRBD1; DNA: TGTGCCAGCAGTCGTCTCGACAGGGAAGGTTCACCCCTCCACTTT; CDR3: CASSRLDREGSPLHF
size: NA; V: TRBV11-1; J: TRBJ2-7; D: NA; DNA: TGTGCCAGCAGCTTAGCGGGACGGTCTATATCCTACGAGCAGTACTTC; CDR3: CASSLAGRSISYEQYF
size: few; V: TRBV20-1; J: TRBJ1-1; D: NA; DNA: TGCAGTGCGCCCTCGGAGGGGGGGCTTAAGAACACTGAAGCTTTCTTT; CDR3: CSAPSEGGLKNTEAFF
size: many; V: TRBV3-1; J: TRBJ2-7; D: NA; DNA: TGTGCCAGCAGCCAGGAAACAGACGAGCAGTACTTC; CDR3: CASSQETDEQYF
size: medium-sized; V: TRBV9; J: TRBJ1-6; D: NA; DNA: TGTGCCAGCAGCGTAGGGCAGACCTATTCACCCCTCCACTTT; CDR3: CASSVGQTYSPLHF
size: many; V: TRBV6-5; J: TRBJ2-1; D: TRBD2; DNA: TGTGCCAGCAGTTACTTCGGTCTAGCGGACTACAATGAGCAGTTCTTC; CDR3: CASSYFGLADYNEQFF
size: NA; V: TRBV7-2; J: TRBJ2-7; D: NA; DNA: TGTGCCAGCAGCCTAGGGTCAGGGGTTGGCGAGCAGTACTTC; CDR3: CASSLGSGVGEQYF
size: many; V: TRBV7-9; J: TRBJ1-1; D: TRBD1; DNA: TGTGCCAGCAGCTTAGAGGGACAGGAGTTTATTTCTTTCTTT; CDR3: CASSLEGQEFISFF
size: NA; V: TRBV9; J: TRBJ2-7; D: NA; DNA: TGTGCCAGCAGCGTAGATGGGGGCCTTAGCTACGAGCAGTACTTC; CDR3: CASSVDGGLSYEQYF
size: NA; V: TRBV25-1; J: TRBJ2-2; D: NA; DNA: TGTGCCAGCAGTGCCGGGAGTGACACCGGGGAGCTGTTTTTT; CDR3: CASSAGSDTGELFF